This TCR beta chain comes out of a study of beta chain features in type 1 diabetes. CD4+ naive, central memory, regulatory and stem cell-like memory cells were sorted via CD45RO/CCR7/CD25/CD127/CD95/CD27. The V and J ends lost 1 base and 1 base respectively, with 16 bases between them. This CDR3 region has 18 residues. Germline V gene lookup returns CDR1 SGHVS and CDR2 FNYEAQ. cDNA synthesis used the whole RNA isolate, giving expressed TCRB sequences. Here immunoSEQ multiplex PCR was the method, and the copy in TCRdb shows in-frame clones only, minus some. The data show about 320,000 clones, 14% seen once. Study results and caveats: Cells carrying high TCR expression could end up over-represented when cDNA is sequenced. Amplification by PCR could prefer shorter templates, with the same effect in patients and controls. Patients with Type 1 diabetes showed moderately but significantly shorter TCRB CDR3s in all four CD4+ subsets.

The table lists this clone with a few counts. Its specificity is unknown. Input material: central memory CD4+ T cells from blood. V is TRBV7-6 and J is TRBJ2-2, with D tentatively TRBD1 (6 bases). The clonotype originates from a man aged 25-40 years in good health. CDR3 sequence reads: CASSLVTRQGRNTGELFF. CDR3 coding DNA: TGTGCCAGCAGCTTAGTAACAAGGCAGGGGCGGAACACCGGGGAGCTGTTTTTT. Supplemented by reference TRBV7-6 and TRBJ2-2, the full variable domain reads GAGVSQSPRYKVTKRGQDVALRCDPISGHVSLYWYRQALGQGPEFLTYFNYEAQQDKSGLPNDRFSAERPEGSISTLTIQRTEQRDSAMYRCASSLVTRQGRNTGELFFGEGSRLTVL.